This T cell receptor beta chain stems from a study of T cells in Graves' hyperthyroidism and ophthalmopathy. Whole-study results and caveats: The model anticipated ophthalmopathy a median approximately 6.6 months pre-onset.

For this clonotype: The antigen remains undetermined.

The V gene's germline CDR1 is MDHEN and CDR2 SYDVKM. With V trimmed by 7 bases and J by 4 bases, 4 bases remained unmatched. There are 13 residues in the CDR3. The source material, RNA transcripts, was used to amplify TCR beta CDR3 regions. When the TCR CDR3 underwent first-round RT-PCR, the HTBI primer set was used. Each CDR3 protein gets one entry after TCRdb re-called the multiplex PCR reads with MiXCR. The sample lists over 700,000 distinct CDR3 sequences; approximately 36% were seen once. The source is a woman in her thirties or forties with Graves' hyperthyroidism. The material sequenced was blood. The chain uses TRBV28 and TRBJ2-5, with 9 positions matching TRBD1. In nucleotides, the CDR3 is TGTGCCAGCACCCTGACAGGGGGAGAGACCCAGTACTTC. Its translation is CASTLTGGETQYF.